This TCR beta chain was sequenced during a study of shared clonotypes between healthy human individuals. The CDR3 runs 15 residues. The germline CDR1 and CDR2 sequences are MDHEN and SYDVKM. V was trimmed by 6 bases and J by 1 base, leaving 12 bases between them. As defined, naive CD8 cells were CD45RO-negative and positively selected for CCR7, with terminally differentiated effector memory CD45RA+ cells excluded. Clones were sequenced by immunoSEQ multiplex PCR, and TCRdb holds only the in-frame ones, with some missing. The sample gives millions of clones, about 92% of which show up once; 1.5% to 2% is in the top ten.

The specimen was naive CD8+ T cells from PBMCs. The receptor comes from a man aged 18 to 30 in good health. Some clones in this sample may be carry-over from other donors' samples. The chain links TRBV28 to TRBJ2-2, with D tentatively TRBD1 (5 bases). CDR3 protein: CASRGPWENTGELFF. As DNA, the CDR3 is TGTGCCAGCAGGGGGCCGTGGGAGAACACCGGGGAGCTGTTTTTT.